The 10 T cell receptor beta chains reported below all come from one sample, sequenced in a study of cytomegalovirus exposure and HLA in healthy donors. It was with 60 Vbeta and 13 Jbeta primers that the PCR ran. Produced via immunoSEQ multiplex PCR; TCRdb's table is partial and in-frame only. The sample gives around 150,000 clones, around 66% of which show up once; around 2.9% is in the top ten. The material sequenced was PBMCs. Source of these receptors: a woman aged 25 to 39 in good health and CMV-seropositive.

The V gene is TRBV29-1, the J gene TRBJ1-1; D is perhaps TRBD1 (5 bases). This CDR3 spans 13 amino acids. Germline assignment: CDR1 SQVTM and CDR2 ANQGSEA. Trimming pared 6 bases from V and 2 bases from J, leaving 13 bases between. CDR3 nucleotide sequence: TGCAGCGTGGGGGGACGGCTCAACACTGAAGCTTTCTTT. Its translation: CSVGGRLNTEAFF.

The rearrangement joins TRBV5-4 to TRBJ1-1; D uncertain. From germline, CDR1 is SGHNT and CDR2 YYREEE (reference sequence). The CDR3 runs to 15 residues. V was clipped by 1 base and J by 1 base, with 11 bases between them. In nucleotides, the CDR3 is TGTGCCAGCAGCTTGTTGATTTCGCGGAACACTGAAGCTTTCTTT. Translation: CASSLLISRNTEAFF.

J is TRBJ1-4 and V is TRBV9; TRBD1 matches 9 bases. The junction had 4 bases not matched to a gene; V was cut back by 2 bases and J by 8 bases. The CDR3 has 14 residues. CDR1 and CDR2 (germline): SGDLS, YYNGEE. In nucleotides, the CDR3 is TGTGCCAGCAGCGTGTCAGGACAGGGGGAAAAACTGTTTTTT. Amino acids: CASSVSGQGEKLFF.

The chain joins TRBV5-1 to TRBJ1-3; perhaps TRBD1 as D (5 bases). V shed 3 bases and J shed 7 bases, with 8 bases lying between them. The CDR3 is made up of 12 amino acids. In germline, CDR1 is SGHRS, CDR2 YFSETQ. The CDR3 DNA sequence: TGCGCCAGCAGCTCGGGGGTCAACACCATATATTTT. It codes for CASSSGVNTIYF. Supplemented by reference TRBV5-1 and TRBJ1-3, the full variable domain reads KAGVTQTPRYLIKTRGQQVTLSCSPISGHRSVSWYQQTPGQGLQFLFEYFSETQRNKGNFPGRFSGRQFSNSRSEMNVSTLELGDSALYLCASSSGVNTIYFGEGSWLTVV.

The chain joins TRBV6-5 to TRBJ1-2; D may be TRBD1 (6 bases). CDR1 is MNHEY, CDR2 SVGAGI, per germline. This CDR3 region has 14 residues. V lost 10 bases and J 5 bases, leaving 20 bases between the germline ends. In DNA form, the CDR3 reads TGTGCCACCTCGCTCGACAGGCCGCGGTATGGCTACACCTTC. Its translation is CATSLDRPRYGYTF.

This chain links TRBV5-1 with TRBJ2-1, with D maybe TRBD2 (6 bases). The CDR3 loop spans 15 amino acids. The ends were cut back, 4 bases at V and 3 bases at J, with 14 bases in the middle. CDR1 and CDR2 (germline): SGHRS, YFSETQ. In DNA, the CDR3 is TGCGCCAGCAGCAAAACTAGCTCCTACTACAATGAGCAGTTCTTC. This sequence encodes CASSKTSSYYNEQFF.

The chain links TRBV29-1 to TRBJ2-5; 7 positions match TRBD2. The J call may be faulty, since TRBJ2-7 better matches the DNA end. The CDR3 runs 12 residues. CDR1 is SQVTM and CDR2 is ANQGSEA in the germline V gene. The CDR3 DNA sequence: TGCAGCGTTGGGACTAGGTCCTACGAGCAGTACTTC. Amino acid sequence: CSVGTRSYEQYF.

The chain uses TRBV30 and TRBJ2-3; a possible D gene is TRBD2 (7 bases). Trimming took 0 bases from V and 6 from J, leaving 13 bases between them. Germline V gene sequence: CDR1 GTSNPN, CDR2 SVGIG (reference sequence). The CDR3 extends over 14 amino acids. The CDR3 loop reads CAWSVGGAPDTQYF. The CDR3 nucleotides are TGTGCCTGGAGTGTAGGGGGGGCCCCGGATACGCAGTATTTT.

This clone occurred a few times. This chain uses TRBV19 with TRBJ1-1, with 7 positions matching TRBD1. The germline V gene encodes CDR1 LNHDA and CDR2 SQIVND (reference sequence). V lost 6 bases and J lost 6; bases outside the gene matches: 7. CDR3 length equals 13 residues. The CDR3 nucleotides are TGTGCCAGTAGGGAACGACAGGGCGCTGAAGCTTTCTTT. This encodes CASRERQGAEAFF.

The chain employs TRBV4-2 and TRBJ2-5; 11 bases map to TRBD2. The DNA end is a closer match to TRBJ2-7, so the J assignment may be wrong. CDR3 length: 16 residues. Germline loops: CDR1 LGHNA, CDR2 YNFKEQ. This CDR3 is CASSPPGTSGHYEQYF. For the CDR3, the DNA is TGTGCCAGCAGCCCGCCTGGGACTAGCGGCCACTACGAGCAGTACTTC.